The T cell receptor beta chain under discussion was sequenced for a study of T cells in Graves' hyperthyroidism and ophthalmopathy. Study background: Peripheral blood sampling occurred at initial diagnosis, before any treatment.

This clonotype has at least ten counts. Its antigen is undetermined. Study-level results: Ophthalmopathy was distinguished from stable hyperthyroidism by 13 V-J signatures.

The germline V gene encodes CDR1 SGHRS and CDR2 YFSETQ. The CDR3 has 14 residues. The V end was cut by 7 bases, the J end by 6 bases, with 18 bases between. Disease duration was under 3 months in the ophthalmopathy patients, who also had a Clinical Activity Score of at least 3 and a NOSPECS grade of at least 4. The authors took PBMCs from roughly 9.3 ml fresh peripheral blood. Amplification of TCR beta CDR3 regions used RNA as the template. The HTBI primer set served for first-round RT-PCR of the TCR CDR3. TCRdb recomputed calls from the multiplex PCR reads with MiXCR, one row per CDR3 protein. The sample includes about 400,000 distinct CDR3 sequences, 15% of them seen just once.

The chain couples TRBV5-1 to TRBJ2-3; D is tentatively TRBD1 or TRBD2 (6 bases each). The source of this sequence is a woman between 55 and 75 years old with Graves' ophthalmopathy. Material for sequencing was blood. The CDR3 nucleotides are TGCGCCAGCCGCCGTGAGACTAGGGGGGATACGCAGTATTTT. Protein: CASRRETRGDTQYF. Supplemented by reference TRBV5-1 and TRBJ2-3, the full variable domain reads KAGVTQTPRYLIKTRGQQVTLSCSPISGHRSVSWYQQTPGQGLQFLFEYFSETQRNKGNFPGRFSGRQFSNSRSEMNVSTLELGDSALYLCASRRETRGDTQYFGPGTRLTVL.